This TCR beta chain appears in the sequencing data of a study of beta chain features in type 1 diabetes. Study-wide points: All four CD4+ subsets from Type 1 diabetes patients carried moderately but significantly shorter TCRB CDR3s.

Expressed TCRB transcripts got sequenced, as all isolated RNA was reverse transcribed. Profiled with immunoSEQ multiplex PCR; TCRdb holds only in-frame clones, not every one. The data contain about 650,000 clones, 9.5% to 15% of them seen just once; the ten biggest clones take up 0.09% to 0.15%. The sample holds a few counts of this clone. Its antigen is unidentified. The V gene lost 3 bases and the J gene lost 0 bases, with 5 bases spanning the gap. The germline gives CDR1 SGHTA, CDR2 FQGNSA. This CDR3 has 13 amino acids. The rearrangement links TRBV7-2 to TRBJ2-5; no definite D call. The TCR originated in a man between 25 and 39 years old with type 1 diabetes. Input material: naive CD4+ T cells from blood. The CDR3: CASSFGYQETQYF. The DNA of the CDR3 is TGTGCCAGCAGCTTTGGGTACCAAGAGACCCAGTACTTC.